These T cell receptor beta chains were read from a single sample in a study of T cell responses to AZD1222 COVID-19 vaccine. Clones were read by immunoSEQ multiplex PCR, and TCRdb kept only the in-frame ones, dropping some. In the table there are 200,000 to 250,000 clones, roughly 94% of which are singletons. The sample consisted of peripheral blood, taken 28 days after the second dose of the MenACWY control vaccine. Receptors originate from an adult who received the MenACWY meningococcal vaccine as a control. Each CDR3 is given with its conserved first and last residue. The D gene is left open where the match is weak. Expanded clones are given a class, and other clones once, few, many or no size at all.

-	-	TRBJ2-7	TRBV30	CAWSTGSTYEQYF	TGTGCCTGGAGTACTGGCAGTACCTACGAGCAGTACTTC
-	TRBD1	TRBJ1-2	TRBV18	CASSPRGQGEGYTF	TGTGCCAGCTCACCAAGGGGACAGGGGGAAGGCTACACCTTC
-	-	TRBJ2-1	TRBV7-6	CASSPSGVSYNEQFF	TGTGCCAGCAGCCCGTCGGGGGTCTCCTACAATGAGCAGTTCTTC
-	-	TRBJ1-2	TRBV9	CASSVRDTRDYGYTF	TGTGCCAGCAGCGTAAGGGACACTCGCGACTATGGCTACACCTTC
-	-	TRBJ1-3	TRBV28	CASSPGSGNTIYF	TGTGCCAGCAGCCCAGGGTCTGGAAACACCATATATTTT
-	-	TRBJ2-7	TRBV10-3	CAISGRVSSYEQYF	TGTGCCATCAGTGGTAGAGTCTCCTCCTACGAGCAGTACTTC
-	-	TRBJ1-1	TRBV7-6	CASSLGTGVNTEAFF	TGTGCCAGCAGCTTAGGCACGGGGGTCAACACTGAAGCTTTCTTT
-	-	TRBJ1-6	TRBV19	CASRARINNSPLHF	TGTGCCAGTAGAGCCAGAATCAATAATTCACCCCTCCACTTT
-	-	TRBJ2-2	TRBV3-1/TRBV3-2	CASSLPTGTENTGELFF	TGTGCCAGCAGCCTGCCAACCGGGACCGAGAACACCGGGGAGCTGTTTTTT
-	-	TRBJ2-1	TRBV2	CASGGRGDPLYNEQFF	TGTGCCAGCGGTGGAAGGGGTGACCCGCTATACAATGAGCAGTTCTTC
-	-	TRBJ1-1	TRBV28	CASSLLENTEAFF	TGTGCCAGCAGTTTACTGGAGAACACTGAAGCTTTCTTT
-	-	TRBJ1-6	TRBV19	CASSIGPGTSSPLHF	TGTGCCAGTAGTATAGGTCCAGGAACGTCTTCACCCCTCCACTTT
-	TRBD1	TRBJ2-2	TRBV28	CASSFVTGDTGELFF	TGTGCCAGCAGTTTTGTGACAGGGGACACCGGGGAGCTGTTTTTT
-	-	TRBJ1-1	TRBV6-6	CASSRTTEAFF	TGTGCCAGCAGCAGGACGACTGAAGCTTTCTTT
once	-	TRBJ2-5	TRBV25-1	CASRQGRETQYF	TGTGCCAGCAGACAGGGGAGGGAGACCCAGTACTTC
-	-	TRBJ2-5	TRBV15	CATSVGQQETQYF	TGTGCCACCAGCGTGGGACAACAAGAGACCCAGTACTTC
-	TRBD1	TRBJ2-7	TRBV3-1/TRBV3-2	CASSQAGQGSDEQYF	TGTGCCAGCAGCCAAGCGGGACAGGGGTCGGACGAGCAGTACTTC
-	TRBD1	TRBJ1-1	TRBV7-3	CASSPRQGSTEAFF	TGTGCCAGCAGCCCGAGACAGGGAAGCACTGAAGCTTTCTTT
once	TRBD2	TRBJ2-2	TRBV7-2	CASRAPLAGVNTGELFF	TGTGCCAGCAGGGCCCCGCTAGCGGGAGTTAACACCGGGGAGCTGTTTTTT
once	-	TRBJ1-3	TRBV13	CASSRGAGNTIYF	TGTGCCAGCAGCCGCGGGGCTGGAAACACCATATATTTT
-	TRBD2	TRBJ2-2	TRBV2	CASSEAAGVGTGELFF	TGTGCCAGCAGTGAAGCAGCGGGAGTCGGCACCGGGGAGCTGTTTTTT
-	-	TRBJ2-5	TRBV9	CASSVGSEETQYF	TGTGCCAGCAGCGTGGGGTCAGAAGAGACCCAGTACTTC
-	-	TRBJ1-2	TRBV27	CASSLKGGNYGYTF	TGTGCCAGCAGTTTGAAGGGCGGGAACTATGGCTACACCTTC
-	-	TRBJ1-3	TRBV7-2	CASSLVGGSSGNTIYF	TGTGCCAGCAGCTTAGTCGGCGGGAGCTCTGGAAACACCATATATTTT
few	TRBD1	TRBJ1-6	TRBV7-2	CASSFRGGGSPLHF	TGTGCCAGCAGCTTTAGGGGAGGGGGCAGTCCCCTCCACTTT
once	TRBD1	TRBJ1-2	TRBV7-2	CASIPPYRGPPGYTF	TGTGCCAGCATCCCCCCGTACAGGGGGCCCCCTGGCTACACCTTC
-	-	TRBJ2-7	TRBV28	CASSFGSLENEQYF	TGTGCCAGCAGTTTTGGTAGCCTCGAAAACGAGCAGTACTTC
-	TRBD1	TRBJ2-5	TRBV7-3	CASSSDREETQYF	TGTGCCAGCAGTTCGGACAGGGAAGAGACCCAGTACTTC
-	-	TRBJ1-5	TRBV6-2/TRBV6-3	CASSYPDRNQPQHF	TGTGCCAGCAGTTACCCGGATAGAAATCAGCCCCAGCATTTT
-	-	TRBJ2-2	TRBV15	CATSSQTGELFF	TGTGCCACCAGCAGTCAAACCGGGGAGCTGTTTTTT
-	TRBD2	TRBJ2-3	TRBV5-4	CASGAGPSTDTQYF	TGTGCCAGCGGAGCGGGGCCTAGCACAGATACGCAGTATTTT
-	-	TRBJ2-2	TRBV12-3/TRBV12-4	CASPTGGELFF	TGTGCCAGCCCCACCGGCGGGGAGCTGTTTTTT
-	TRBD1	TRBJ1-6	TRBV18	CASSPAAGGGLNSPLHF	TGTGCCAGCTCACCAGCGGCAGGGGGTGGATTGAATTCACCCCTCCACTTT
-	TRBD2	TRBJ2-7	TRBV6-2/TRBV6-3	CASSYSGAYEQYF	TGTGCCAGCAGTTATAGCGGGGCTTACGAGCAGTACTTC
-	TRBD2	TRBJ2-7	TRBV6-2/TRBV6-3	CASSYGGGRDDF	TGTGCCAGCAGTTACGGCGGGGGAAGGGACGACTTC